Sequencing of this T cell receptor beta chain was carried out in a study of T cells in Graves' hyperthyroidism and ophthalmopathy. The germline CDR1 and CDR2 sequences are MGHRA and YSYEKL. This CDR3 region has 15 residues. The V gene end was trimmed by 3 bases and the J gene end by 5 bases; junction bases not matched to a gene: 3. Amplification of TCR beta CDR3 regions was performed using RNA transcripts as template. Primed by the HTBI set, a first-round RT-PCR was run on the TCR CDR3. TCRdb fed the multiplex PCR reads into MiXCR, producing one record per CDR3 protein. The profile shows approximately 350,000 distinct CDR3 sequences, about 16% of them singletons.

This receptor was taken from a woman aged 55-69 years with Graves' ophthalmopathy. Sequenced material: blood. The chain combines TRBV4-1 with TRBJ2-2; 10 bases are shared with TRBD1. CDR3 loop: CASSQGQGRTGELFF. The CDR3 DNA follows: TGCGCCAGCAGCCAGGGACAGGGGAGGACCGGGGAGCTGTTTTTT.